The rows below give T cell receptor beta chains drawn from one sample of a study of OX40 agonist ivuxolimab in advanced cancers. Method: immunoSEQ multiplex PCR; TCRdb's copy keeps in-frame clones and lacks some. This sample has roughly 75,000 clones; around 89% occur once, and the top ten carry about 6.3%. The sequences come from CD4+ or CD8+ T cells sorted from blood, collected in a trial of the OX40 agonist ivuxolimab. The receptor set was obtained from an adult with an advanced solid tumor such as melanoma, head and neck, liver or kidney cancer. Each CDR3 is given with its conserved first and last residue. D genes are given only for firm matches. Rows give clone size only sometimes, using once, few, many, or a class for an expanded clone.

abundance,j_gene,v_gene,d_gene,CDR3nt,CDR3aa
once,TRBJ1-2,TRBV19,TRBD1,TGTGCCAGTAGTACAGAACTAGGACAGGGAACCTATGGCTACACCTTC,CASSTELGQGTYGYTF
.,TRBJ2-7,TRBV6-5,.,TGTGCCAGCAGTGGGGGACACCGCTACTACGAGCAGTACTTC,CASSGGHRYYEQYF
few,TRBJ1-1,TRBV11-1,TRBD1,TGTGCCAGCAGCTTAGCCAGGGGGGGCGGCACTGAAGCTTTCTTT,CASSLARGGGTEAFF
.,TRBJ1-1,TRBV4-1,.,TGCGCCAGCAGCCAAGTCCATGGGGCATGGAGCACTGAAGCTTTCTTT,CASSQVHGAWSTEAFF
.,TRBJ2-1,TRBV29-1,.,TGCAGTGCAACCTACAATGAGCAGTTCTTC,CSATYNEQFF
.,TRBJ2-1,TRBV5-4,.,TGTGCCAGCAGCTTGGAAGCATACAATGAGCAGTTCTTC,CASSLEAYNEQFF
.,TRBJ1-2,TRBV2,.,TGTGCCAGCATCCGGGCTAACTATGGCTACACCTTC,CASIRANYGYTF
.,TRBJ2-5,TRBV19,.,TGTGCCCGGGGATGCCAAGAGACCCAGTACTTC,CARGCQETQYF
.,TRBJ1-5,TRBV19,.,TGTGCCAGTAGTATTGGGGGTCGGAGCAATCAGCCCCAGCATTTT,CASSIGGRSNQPQHF
.,TRBJ1-5,TRBV7-9,.,TGTGCCAGCAGCTTAGGGGTTAGCAATCAGCCCCAGCATTTT,CASSLGVSNQPQHF
.,TRBJ2-1,TRBV29-1,.,TGCAGCGTTGCCCCGGGGTTTTACAATGAGCAGTTCTTC,CSVAPGFYNEQFF
.,TRBJ2-1,TRBV6-6,TRBD2,TGTGCCAGCAGTTCGACTAGCGGGGGGGGGAATGAGCAGTTCTTC,CASSSTSGGGNEQFF
.,TRBJ2-3,TRBV6-5,TRBD2,TGTGCCAGCAGTTACCCCGGGACTAGCGGAGATACGCAGTATTTT,CASSYPGTSGDTQYF
.,TRBJ1-3,TRBV7-9,.,TGTGCCAGCAGCTCAACAGACTCTGGAAACACCATATATTTT,CASSSTDSGNTIYF
.,TRBJ2-4,TRBV6-5,.,TGTGCCAGCGGAATAGATGCCAAAAACATTCAGTACTTC,CASGIDAKNIQYF
.,TRBJ2-5,TRBV28,.,TGTGCCAGCAGTTTAGTCCAGGCTCTCCAAGAGACCCAGTACTTC,CASSLVQALQETQYF
once,TRBJ2-5,TRBV11-1,.,TGTGCCAGTCTAGTAAGTTCCGGGGAGACCCAGTACTTC,CASLVSSGETQYF
.,TRBJ2-1,TRBV5-4,.,TGTGCCAGCAGCCCCCGGGACGTCCCGAGGGAAGAGCAGTTCTTC,CASSPRDVPREEQFF
.,TRBJ1-2,TRBV2,TRBD1,TGTGCCAGCCCCCGGGACAGCTATGGCTACACCTTC,CASPRDSYGYTF
.,TRBJ2-7,TRBV15,.,TGTGCCACCAGCTTAACGTCGGGTTCCTACGAGCAGTACTTC,CATSLTSGSYEQYF
.,TRBJ2-2,TRBV27,.,TGTGCCAGCAGTTTACTCCTGGGGGGAACCGGGGAGCTGTTTTTT,CASSLLLGGTGELFF
.,TRBJ2-1,TRBV18,TRBD2,TGTGCCAGCTCCGTTAGCGGGGGTTACAATGAGCAGTTCTTC,CASSVSGGYNEQFF
.,TRBJ1-5,TRBV4-1,.,TGCGCCAGCAGCCAAGATCCAGGGCCTAAAGCCCAGCATTTT,CASSQDPGPKAQHF
.,TRBJ1-1,TRBV7-6,.,TGTGCCAGCAGCTTAGCGGTAGAGGGGCAGGGATTGAACACTGAAGCTTTCTTT,CASSLAVEGQGLNTEAFF
.,TRBJ2-5,TRBV4-1,TRBD2,TGCGCCAGCAGCCAAGATCGGGGGGGGCCGGAGACCCAGTACTTC,CASSQDRGGPETQYF
.,TRBJ2-7,TRBV19,.,TGTGCCAGTAGTGAGTTTGACGGGCCCTACGAGCAGTACTTC,CASSEFDGPYEQYF
.,TRBJ1-5,TRBV19,TRBD1,TGTGCCAGTAGTATAACGGGACAGGGCAATCAGCCCCAGCATTTT,CASSITGQGNQPQHF
few,TRBJ2-2,TRBV19,.,TGTGCCAGTAGTGCACCAGGAGAAAATAAGGGTGGGGAGCTGTTTTTT,CASSAPGENKGGELFF
.,TRBJ1-2,TRBV11-2,.,TGTGCCAGCAGCTTAACTCCCGTGAGGGGCTACACCTTC,CASSLTPVRGYTF
once,TRBJ1-2,TRBV9,.,TGTGCCAGCAGCGCGCTCACATCGGACAACTATGGCTACACCTTC,CASSALTSDNYGYTF
.,TRBJ2-2,TRBV5-8,.,TGTGCCAGCAGCTTGGAAGGGCAGACCGGGGAGCTGTTTTTT,CASSLEGQTGELFF
.,TRBJ2-5,TRBV11-2,.,TGTGCCAGCAGGACCTTGGAGGGGGCGGAGGAGACCCAGTACTTC,CASRTLEGAEETQYF
.,TRBJ2-7,TRBV27,.,TGTGCCAGCAGTTTATTACCAGGGGGAGGTAGGGAGCAGTACTTC,CASSLLPGGGREQYF
.,TRBJ1-2,TRBV15,.,TGTGCCACCAGCAGAGATGGAGGCTACACCTTC,CATSRDGGYTF
once,TRBJ2-2,TRBV4-2,.,TGTGCCAGCAGCCAAGGGGAGCTGTTTTTT,CASSQGELFF
.,TRBJ1-1,TRBV27,.,TGTGCCAGCAGTTTAGTGGGGTTTGGTTCTGAAGCTTTCTTT,CASSLVGFGSEAFF
.,TRBJ1-4,TRBV7-6,TRBD1,TGTGCCAGCAGCTGGACAGGGCCATCAACTAATGAAAAACTGTTTTTT,CASSWTGPSTNEKLFF
.,TRBJ1-1,TRBV6-4,.,TGTGCCAGCAGCTCGTCGCCGGGTGGCACTGAAGCTTTCTTT,CASSSSPGGTEAFF
.,TRBJ2-1,TRBV19,.,TGTGCCAGCACCACAGGTAATGAGCAGTTCTTC,CASTTGNEQFF
.,TRBJ2-2,TRBV27,TRBD1,TGTGCCAGCAGTCAGGGGGCCGGGGAGCTGTTTTTT,CASSQGAGELFF
.,TRBJ1-1,TRBV19,.,TGTGCCAGTAATACGGAGAACACTGAAGCTTTCTTT,CASNTENTEAFF
.,TRBJ1-4,TRBV28,TRBD1,TGTGCCAGCAGTTTGCCCAGGGGGGAACGTAATGAAAAACTGTTTTTT,CASSLPRGERNEKLFF
.,TRBJ1-4,TRBV5-4,TRBD1,TGTGCCAGCAGCTTGCACAGGGGTGAAAAACTGTTTTTT,CASSLHRGEKLFF
.,TRBJ2-7,TRBV11-2,.,TGTGCCAGCAGCTTAGATCCGGCACCACGAACCTACGAGCAGTACTTC,CASSLDPAPRTYEQYF
few,TRBJ1-1,TRBV6-5,.,TGTGCCAGCAGTTTAAGACAGAACACTGAAGCTTTCTTT,CASSLRQNTEAFF
.,TRBJ2-7,TRBV9,.,TGTGCCAGCAGCGTACAGGGAGGATCCTACGAGCAGTACTTC,CASSVQGGSYEQYF
.,TRBJ2-1,TRBV5-6,TRBD2,TGTGCCAGCAGTTTAGTAGGGCTAGCGGGATCCCACAATGAGCAGTTCTTC,CASSLVGLAGSHNEQFF
.,TRBJ1-1,TRBV6-5,TRBD1,TGTGCCAGCAGTTACTCCGGGACAGGGACTGAAGCTTTCTTT,CASSYSGTGTEAFF
.,TRBJ2-2,TRBV15,.,TGTGCCACCAGCACTTGGGGCGGGGAGCTGTTTTTT,CATSTWGGELFF
.,TRBJ1-1,TRBV11-2,.,TGTGCCAGCAGCTTAGATCTGCCCCCCCAGGGCACTGAAGCTTTCTTT,CASSLDLPPQGTEAFF
.,TRBJ2-1,TRBV19,.,TGTGCCAGTAGTGCCCGGACTGAATTCAATGAGCAGTTCTTC,CASSARTEFNEQFF
once,TRBJ1-1,TRBV14,.,TGTGCCAGCAGCCAAGAGCCTACGAGGGACACTGAAGCTTTCTTT,CASSQEPTRDTEAFF
.,TRBJ2-1,TRBV28,.,TGTGCCAGCAGTGGAACACCCGGGCCGGAGTTTCCCCAGAGCTCCTACAATGAGCAGTTCTTC,CASSGTPGPEFPQSSYNEQFF
.,TRBJ2-2,TRBV27,.,TGTGCCAGCAGTTTACAAGGAGAAAACACCGGGGAGCTGTTTTTT,CASSLQGENTGELFF
.,TRBJ2-5,TRBV5-1,TRBD1,TGCGCCAGCAGTGTGGACAGGGGAAGTGGAGAGACCCAGTACTTC,CASSVDRGSGETQYF